The T cell receptor (beta chain) under discussion was sequenced for a study of human versus mouse CDR3 diversity and MHC coevolution. Study as a whole: Reportedly, immunoSEQ detects one in 200,000 T cells with minimized PCR bias.

Here immunoSEQ multiplex PCR was the method, and the copy in TCRdb shows in-frame clones only, minus some. The sample yields about 81,000 clones, roughly 95% seen once. Naive CD4 T cells, CD45RO-negative and CD62L-positive, were flow-sorted from PBMCs. This clone was observed once. Other DNA sequences from this sample encode an identical CDR3 as well. CDR1 SGHTA and CDR2 FQGNSA come from the germline V gene. V was pared by 5 bases and J by 3 bases, with 10 bases between. This CDR3 is built from 13 residues. V gene TRBV7-2 combines with J gene TRBJ1-1; the D gene is possibly TRBD1 (6 bases). The sequenced material came from naive CD4+ T cells from blood. The subset: CD45RO-negative CD62L-positive naive CD4 T cells. This clonotype was sampled from a person aged 30 to 69 in good health. The CDR3 region has the DNA TGTGCCAGCAGCGCGGACAGAGACACTGAAGCTTTCTTT. Translating gives CASSADRDTEAFF.